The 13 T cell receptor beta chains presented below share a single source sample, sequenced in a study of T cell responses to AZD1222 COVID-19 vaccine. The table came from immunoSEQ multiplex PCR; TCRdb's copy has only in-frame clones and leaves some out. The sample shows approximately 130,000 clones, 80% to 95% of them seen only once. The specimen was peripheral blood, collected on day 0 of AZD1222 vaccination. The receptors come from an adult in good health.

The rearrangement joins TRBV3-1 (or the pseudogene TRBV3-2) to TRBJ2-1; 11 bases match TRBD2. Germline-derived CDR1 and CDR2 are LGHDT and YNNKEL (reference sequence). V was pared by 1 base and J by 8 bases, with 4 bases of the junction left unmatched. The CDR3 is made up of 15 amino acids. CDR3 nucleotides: TGTGCCAGCAGCCAAGTTAGCGGGAGGGCCTATGAGCAGTTCTTC. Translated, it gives CASSQVSGRAYEQFF.

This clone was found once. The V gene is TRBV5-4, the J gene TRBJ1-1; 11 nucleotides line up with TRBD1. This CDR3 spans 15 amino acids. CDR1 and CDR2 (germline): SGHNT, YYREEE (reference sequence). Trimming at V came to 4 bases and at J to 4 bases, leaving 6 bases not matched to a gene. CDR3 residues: CASSPGGTGGTEAFF. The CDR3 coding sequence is TGTGCCAGCAGCCCCGGGGGGACAGGGGGCACTGAAGCTTTCTTT.

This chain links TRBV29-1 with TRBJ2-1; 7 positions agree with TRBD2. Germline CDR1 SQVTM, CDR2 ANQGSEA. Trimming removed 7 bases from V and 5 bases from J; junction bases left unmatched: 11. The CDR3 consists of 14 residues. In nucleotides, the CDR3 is TGCAGCGCCCGTGGCGGGAGAGGGCACAATGAGCAGTTCTTC. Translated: CSARGGRGHNEQFF.

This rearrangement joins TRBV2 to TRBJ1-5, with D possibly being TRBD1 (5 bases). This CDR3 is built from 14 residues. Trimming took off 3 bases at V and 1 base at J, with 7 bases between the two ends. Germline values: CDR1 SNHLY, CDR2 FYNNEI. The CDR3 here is CASSEGESNQPQHF. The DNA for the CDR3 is TGTGCCAGCAGTGAGGGGGAGAGCAATCAGCCCCAGCATTTT.

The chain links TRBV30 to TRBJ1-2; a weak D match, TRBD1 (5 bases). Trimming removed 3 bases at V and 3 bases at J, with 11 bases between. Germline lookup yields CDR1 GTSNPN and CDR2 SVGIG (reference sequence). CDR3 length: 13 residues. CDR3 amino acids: CAWSQGFDYGYTF. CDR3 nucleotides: TGTGCCTGGAGCCAGGGTTTTGACTATGGCTACACCTTC.

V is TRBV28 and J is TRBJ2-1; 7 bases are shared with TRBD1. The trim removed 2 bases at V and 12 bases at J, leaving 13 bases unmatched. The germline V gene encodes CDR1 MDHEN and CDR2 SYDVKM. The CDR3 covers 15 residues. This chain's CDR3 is CASSLHKRQGRSQFF. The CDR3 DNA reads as TGTGCCAGCAGTTTACATAAAAGACAGGGTAGGTCGCAGTTCTTC.

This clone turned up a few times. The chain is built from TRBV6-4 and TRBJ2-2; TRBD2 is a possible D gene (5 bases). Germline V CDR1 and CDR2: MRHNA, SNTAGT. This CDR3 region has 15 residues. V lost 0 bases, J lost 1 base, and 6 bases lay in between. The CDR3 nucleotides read TGTGCCAGCAGTGACTCGAGCGGGAACACCGGGGAGCTGTTTTTT. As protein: CASSDSSGNTGELFF.

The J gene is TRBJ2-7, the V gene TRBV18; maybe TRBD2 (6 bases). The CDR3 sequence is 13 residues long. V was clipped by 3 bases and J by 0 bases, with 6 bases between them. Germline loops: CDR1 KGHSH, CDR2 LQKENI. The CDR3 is CASSPGLSYEQYF. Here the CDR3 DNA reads TGTGCCAGCTCACCGGGACTCTCCTACGAGCAGTACTTC.

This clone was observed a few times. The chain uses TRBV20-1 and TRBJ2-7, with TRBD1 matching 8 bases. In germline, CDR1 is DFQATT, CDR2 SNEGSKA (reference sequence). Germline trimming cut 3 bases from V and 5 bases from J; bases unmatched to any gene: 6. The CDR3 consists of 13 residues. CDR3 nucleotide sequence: TGCAGTGCTAGTCCGCAGGGGGCCAACGAGCAGTACTTC. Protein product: CSASPQGANEQYF.

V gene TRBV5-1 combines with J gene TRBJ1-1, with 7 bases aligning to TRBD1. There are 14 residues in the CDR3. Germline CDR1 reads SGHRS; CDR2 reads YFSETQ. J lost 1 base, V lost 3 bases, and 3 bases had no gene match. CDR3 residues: CASSWDRPNTEAFF. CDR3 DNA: TGCGCCAGCAGCTGGGACAGACCGAACACTGAAGCTTTCTTT.

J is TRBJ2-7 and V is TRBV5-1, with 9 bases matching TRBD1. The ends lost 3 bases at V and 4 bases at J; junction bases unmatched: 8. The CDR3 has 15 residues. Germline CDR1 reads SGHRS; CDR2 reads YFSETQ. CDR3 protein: CASSSGTGNLYEQYF. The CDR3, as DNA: TGCGCCAGCAGCTCTGGGACAGGGAATTTATACGAGCAGTACTTC.

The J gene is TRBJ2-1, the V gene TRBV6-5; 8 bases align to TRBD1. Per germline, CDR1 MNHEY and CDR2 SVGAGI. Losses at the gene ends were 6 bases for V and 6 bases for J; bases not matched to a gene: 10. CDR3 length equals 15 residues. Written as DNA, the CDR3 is TGTGCCAGCAGCGCCGGACAGGGAAAGGGCAATGAGCAGTTCTTC. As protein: CASSAGQGKGNEQFF.

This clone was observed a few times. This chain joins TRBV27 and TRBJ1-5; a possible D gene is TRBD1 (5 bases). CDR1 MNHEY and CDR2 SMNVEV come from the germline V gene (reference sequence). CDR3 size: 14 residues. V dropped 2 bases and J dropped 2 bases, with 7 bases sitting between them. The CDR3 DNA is TGTGCCAGCAGTTTAGTAGGGGGCAATCAGCCCCAGCATTTT. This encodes CASSLVGGNQPQHF.